This T cell receptor beta chain originates from a study of CD8+CD57+ T cells in acquired aplastic anemia. Genomic DNA provided the template from which TCR beta VDJ and CDR3 profiles were obtained. TCRdb redid the calling of the reads with MiXCR, one entry per CDR3 protein. The sample yields 150,000 to 200,000 distinct CDR3 sequences, under 55% seen once. This CDR3 is built from 13 residues. Germline V gene lookup returns CDR1 SNHLY and CDR2 FYNNEI. Comments on this clonotype: A read error may be the cause here, since a much bigger clone is one base away.

CD8+CD57+ cell expansion, shown by flow cytometry, had occurred in the patients selected for sequencing. The rearrangement joins TRBV2 to TRBJ1-2; the D gene is possibly TRBD1 (5 bases). This receptor was obtained from a human donor with aplastic anemia. The material sequenced was sorted CD4+, CD8+, or CD8+CD57+ T cells (not recorded which) from PBMCs. The CDR3 DNA reads TGTGCCAGCAGAACAGACAGCAGCTATGGCTTCACCTTC. Translation gives CASRTDSSYGFTF.